Listed here are 24 T cell receptor beta chains from one sample, sequenced in a study of blood T cell repertoires in COVID-19. Profiling relied on immunoSEQ multiplex PCR, and the TCRdb table lists in-frame clones only, not all of them. The data show tens of thousands of clones, nearly 90% seen once. Sequenced material: peripheral blood. Receptor source: a man aged 50-60 years with acute or convalescent COVID-19.

This clone showed up just once. The gene calls are TRBV7-2 and TRBJ2-7; 14 bases fit TRBD2. The germline CDR1 and CDR2 sequences are SGHTA and FQGNSA. The length of the CDR3 is 16 residues. V gave up 5 bases and J gave up 6 bases; unmatched junction bases: 9. CDR3 nucleotides: TGTGCCAGCAGCCTGGGACTAGCGGGAGCACTCGGCGAGCAGTACTTC. This sequence encodes CASSLGLAGALGEQYF.

The CDR3 protein is CASRETGSGKGYTF. Written as DNA, the CDR3 is TGTGCCAGCAGAGAGACAGGGTCGGGGAAGGGCTACACCTTC. V usage is TRBV2 and J usage is TRBJ1-2; the match to TRBD1 covers 7 bases. V gave up 6 bases and J gave up 8 bases; unmatched junction bases: 12. Germline CDR1 SNHLY, CDR2 FYNNEI. CDR3 length: 14 residues. The full variable domain, rest sourced from reference TRBV2 and TRBJ1-2, is EPEVTQTPSHQVTQMGQEVILRCVPISNHLYFYWYRQILGQKVEFLVSFYNNEISEKSEIFDDQFSVERPDGSNFTLKIRSTKLEDSAMYFCASRETGSGKGYTFGSGTRLTVV.

J is TRBJ2-7 and V is TRBV10-2; 7 bases match TRBD2. This CDR3 is 14 amino acids long. The germline V gene has CDR1 WSHSY and CDR2 SAAADI. The V segment lost 6 bases and the J segment 1 base; nucleotides outside the gene matches: 6. Written as DNA, the CDR3 is TGCGCCAGCAGCCTTAGCGGGCCATCCTACGAGCAGTACTTC. Translating gives CASSLSGPSYEQYF.

This chain links TRBV11-3 with TRBJ2-5; unclear D gene. V gave up 2 bases and J gave up 2 bases, with 3 bases separating them. CDR1 is SGHNT and CDR2 is YENEEA in the germline V gene. The CDR3 runs 12 residues. CDR3 protein: CASSLLQETQYF. The CDR3 nucleotides read TGTGCCAGCAGCTTACTTCAAGAGACCCAGTACTTC.

The chain combines TRBV5-1 with TRBJ1-2; D possibly corresponds to TRBD1 (6 bases). CDR1 is SGHRS, CDR2 YFSETQ, per germline. The CDR3 runs 12 residues. Trimming left V 2 bases short and J 6 bases short, with 8 bases between. As DNA, the CDR3 is TGCGCCAGCAGCTTAGGACAGAATGGCTACACCTTC. It yields the protein CASSLGQNGYTF.

The chain recombines TRBV5-6 with TRBJ1-2; D gene uncertain. V was pared by 5 bases and J by 5 bases, with 13 bases between. The CDR3 has 13 amino acids. Germline V gives CDR1 SGHDT, CDR2 YYEEEE. DNA for the CDR3: TGTGCCAGCAGGTGGACGGCGGGATATGGCTACACCTTC. Its protein product is CASRWTAGYGYTF.

The rearrangement joins TRBV29-1 to TRBJ2-1, with TRBD1 matching over 8 bases. The V and J ends lost 7 bases and 7 bases, in that order; junction bases with no gene match: 9. This CDR3 contains 13 residues. Per germline, CDR1 SQVTM and CDR2 ANQGSEA. CDR3 amino acids: CSARDRFLNEQFF. DNA of the CDR3: TGCAGCGCCCGGGACAGGTTTCTTAATGAGCAGTTCTTC.

The chain combines TRBV6-5 with TRBJ2-1; D may be TRBD1 (5 bases). Trimming took 6 bases from V and 8 from J, leaving 11 bases between them. Germline loops: CDR1 MNHEY, CDR2 SVGAGI. The CDR3 contains 12 residues. The CDR3: CASSQTEYEQFF. The CDR3 DNA follows: TGTGCCAGCAGCCAGACAGAGTATGAGCAGTTCTTC.

V and J are TRBV7-2 and TRBJ2-1; D might be TRBD2 (6 bases). The CDR3 contains 17 residues. The ends were cut back, 4 bases at V and 7 bases at J, with 23 bases in the middle. The germline CDR1 and CDR2 sequences are SGHTA and FQGNSA. This CDR3 is CASSSPRGLAVRNEQFF. In DNA, the CDR3 is TGTGCCAGCAGCTCCCCCCGGGGGTTAGCCGTTCGAAATGAGCAGTTCTTC.

This clone turned up a few times. This chain connects TRBV19 to TRBJ2-7; 7 nucleotides line up with TRBD1. The germline V gene encodes CDR1 LNHDA and CDR2 SQIVND (reference sequence). CDR3 size: 13 residues. V shed 5 bases, J shed 5 bases, and the junction held 6 bases outside the gene matches. CDR3 region: CASSYRGKDEQYF. CDR3 in DNA: TGTGCCAGTAGTTACAGGGGTAAGGACGAGCAGTACTTC.

V usage is TRBV6-5 and J usage is TRBJ1-5; tentative D call: TRBD1 (5 bases). Germline CDR1 and CDR2: MNHEY and SVGAGI. The CDR3 sequence is 14 residues long. V shed 5 bases and J shed 0 bases, with 8 bases lying between them. The CDR3 spells CASSPGDSNQPQHF. In DNA, the CDR3 is TGTGCCAGCAGTCCGGGGGATAGCAATCAGCCCCAGCATTTT.

This clone was counted a single time. This CDR3 is CASSYHSGETEAFF. DNA of the CDR3: TGTGCCAGCAGTTACCACTCAGGGGAAACTGAAGCTTTCTTT. V usage is TRBV6-5 and J usage is TRBJ1-1; possibly TRBD1 for D (6 bases). V lost 2 bases and J lost 5, with 12 bases in between. The CDR3 loop spans 14 amino acids. Per the germline V gene, CDR1 is MNHEY and CDR2 is SVGAGI.

The gene calls are TRBV21-1 and TRBJ2-5; the D call of TRBD2 is as the table states it, not checked on the DNA. TRBV21-1 is listed as a pseudogene. The CDR3 contains 14 residues. For the CDR3, the DNA is TGTGCCAGCGACACGACTAGCGGATCCGAGACCCAGTACTTC. Translated: CASDTTSGSETQYF.

In DNA, the CDR3 is TGTGCCAGCAGCCAAGAAGGAGGCGAAAAACTGTTTTTT. This gives the protein CASSQEGGEKLFF. The rearrangement links TRBV4-2 to TRBJ1-4; D is unclear. The CDR3 totals 13 residues. The V end lost 0 bases, the J end lost 8 bases, and 7 bases lay between the germline ends. From germline, CDR1 is LGHNA and CDR2 YNFKEQ.

The chain is built from TRBV30 and TRBJ2-1, with TRBD2 matching 13 bases. Germline lookup yields CDR1 GTSNPN and CDR2 SVGIG (reference sequence). V lost 0 bases, J lost 9 bases, and 14 bases stayed unmatched. CDR3 length: 18 amino acids. The chain's CDR3 is CAWSVLAWTSGRGGEQFF. CDR3 in DNA: TGTGCCTGGAGTGTACTGGCCTGGACTAGCGGGAGAGGGGGTGAGCAGTTCTTC.

V and J are TRBV27 and TRBJ1-2; TRBD1 might be the D (6 bases). Germline CDR1 MNHEY, CDR2 SMNVEV (reference sequence). There are 13 residues in the CDR3. Trimming cost V 6 bases and J 5 bases, with 13 bases left between them. The CDR3 DNA follows: TGTGCCAGCAGGACGAGACAGGTGTATGGCTACACCTTC. Its protein is CASRTRQVYGYTF.

The chain uses TRBV5-1 and TRBJ2-2, with 14 bases identical to TRBD2. V shed 3 bases, J shed 4 bases, and the junction held 23 bases outside the gene matches. CDR3 size: 23 residues. Germline CDR1 and CDR2: SGHRS and YFSETQ. CDR3 sequence reads: CASSSSPIGTSGGLRGSTGELFF. Here the CDR3 DNA reads TGCGCCAGCAGCTCGAGCCCGATCGGGACTAGCGGGGGCCTGAGGGGGAGCACCGGGGAGCTGTTTTTT.

This rearrangement joins TRBV6-5 to TRBJ1-1, with D unresolved. Trimming removed 7 bases from V and 0 bases from J, with 9 bases in between. The CDR3 totals 13 residues. Germline lookup yields CDR1 MNHEY and CDR2 SVGAGI. CDR3 protein: CASTMGVNTEAFF. Written as DNA, the CDR3 is TGTGCCAGCACGATGGGAGTGAACACTGAAGCTTTCTTT.

The chain combines TRBV7-8 with TRBJ2-7; D might be TRBD2 (6 bases). The V gene lost 5 bases and the J gene lost 6 bases, with 20 bases spanning the gap. The V gene's germline CDR1 is SGHVS and CDR2 FQNEAQ. The CDR3 totals 15 residues. The CDR3 DNA sequence: TGTGCCAGCAGCCCAGCTCGGTTGCTAGCGTTCGAGCAGTACTTC. Translation gives CASSPARLLAFEQYF.

The chain is built from TRBV19 and TRBJ2-3; TRBD1 is a possible D gene (6 bases). This CDR3 contains 14 residues. V was pared by 4 bases and J by 1 base, with 9 bases between. The germline gives CDR1 LNHDA, CDR2 SQIVND (reference sequence). Here the CDR3 DNA reads TGTGCCAGTAGTACTTACAGGGGCACAGATACGCAGTATTTT. It specifies CASSTYRGTDTQYF.

This clone has at least ten counts. The chain links TRBV7-9 to TRBJ2-7; D is unclear. There are 12 residues in the CDR3. V dropped 5 bases and J dropped 4 bases, with 9 bases sitting between them. Germline V gene sequence: CDR1 SEHNR, CDR2 FQNEAQ (reference sequence). The CDR3 sequence is CASSLPGYEQYF. The DNA of the CDR3 is TGTGCCAGCAGCCTACCCGGTTACGAGCAGTACTTC.

The chain employs TRBV4-3 and TRBJ2-7; perhaps TRBD2 as D (6 bases). V was clipped by 2 bases and J by 6 bases, with 14 bases between them. The germline gives CDR1 LGHNA, CDR2 YSLEER. The CDR3 has 14 amino acids. The CDR3 DNA reads as TGCGCCAGCAGCCAATACTCGAATAGCGGCGAGCAGTACTTC. Amino acid sequence: CASSQYSNSGEQYF.

The chain has TRBV12-5 and TRBJ2-7; TRBD1 matches 8 bases. The CDR3 consists of 15 residues. The germline CDR1 and CDR2 sequences are LGHNT and FRNRAP. V was pared by 3 bases and J by 3 bases, with 7 bases of the junction left unmatched. The CDR3 bases are TGTGCTAGTGGTTTCCCCAGGGGGCGCAGCTACGAGCAGTACTTC. Residues: CASGFPRGRSYEQYF.

This clone was detected a few times. The V and J genes are TRBV9 and TRBJ1-3; 7 bases are shared with TRBD1. Trimming removed 3 bases from V and 4 bases from J; junction bases left unmatched: 4. The CDR3 extends over 14 amino acids. Germline V gene sequence: CDR1 SGDLS, CDR2 YYNGEE. The CDR3 DNA follows: TGTGCCAGCAGCGCAGGGGGAGCGGGAAACACCATATATTTT. Translated: CASSAGGAGNTIYF.